This is a list of T cell receptor beta chains from one sample in a study of tumor-infiltrating lymphocytes in oesophageal squamous cell carcinoma. MiXCR, applied by TCRdb to the PCR reads, yields one record per CDR3 protein. The sample shows 15,000 to 20,000 distinct CDR3 sequences, under 45% of them seen only once. What was sequenced was esophageal tumor tissue. The receptors stem from a male donor with esophageal squamous cell carcinoma. CDR3s include the opening cysteine and the closing phenylalanine or tryptophan.

V,CDR3
TRBV7-3,CASSPTGLAGDNEQFF
TRBV5-4,CASSSGLDGEQFF
TRBV27,CASRAGTSGNTGELFF
TRBV10-3,CAISPGGGGQYF
TRBV5-1,CASSLDGPVQYF
TRBV5-1,CASSRSPGATQLAGQYF
TRBV28,CASSPLGAKNTEAFF
TRBV28,CASRWGQGAEAFF
TRBV7-2,CASSFGVISGFEQFF
TRBV2,CASKGLSEQFF
TRBV7-2,CASSLDLGRGQNSPLHF
TRBV6-2/TRBV6-3,CASGLGTADVNEQFF
TRBV6-4,CASSDGDYNEQFF
TRBV7-2,CASSLPQADTQYF
TRBV28,CGTGRGVTEAFF
TRBV11-2,CASSSQPPGTSGRFSYNEQYF
TRBV5-1,CASSLLIGARTGELFF
TRBV7-3,CASSSTRNEQFF
TRBV6-2/TRBV6-3,CASSGQGAIETQYF
TRBV19,CASTQGAGPTDTQYF
TRBV6-6,CASSYSPGGAYEQFF
TRBV7-2,CASSPYRDDTQYF
TRBV20-1,CSATPRDGYTF
TRBV7-2,CASSWDSGANVLTF
TRBV6-6,CASSESPGLAGGRRTGELFF
TRBV6-6,CASSYVLAENTGELFF
TRBV5-1,CASSLGTGFSYEQYF
TRBV7-8,CASSPLSGPDTQYF
TRBV11-3,CASSFYSGGNNEQFF
TRBV7-3,CASALGGGVVDTQYF
TRBV24-1,CATSFTGELFF
TRBV7-3,CASSLTGTAYEQYF
TRBV7-3,CASSVLTSGRAVNEQFF
TRBV28,CASREASGVNEQFF
TRBV12-3/TRBV12-4,CASTGTGGYNEQYF